Reported below is one TCR beta chain. The antigen is not known. The V end lost 4 bases, the J end lost 5 bases, and 17 bases lay between the germline ends. The CDR3 length is 15 residues. Germline loops: CDR1 LNHNV, CDR2 YYDKDF (reference sequence). Next came a second PCR, run for about 7 to 12 cycles, which used a sample-barcoded 5' primer along with a J-beta primer mix. Each cDNA molecule was tagged by a template-switch adaptor that had 12 random nucleotides. TCRdb re-derived calls from the 5' RACE reads in MiXCR, one entry per CDR3 protein. The sample lists about 730,000 distinct CDR3 sequences, roughly 44% occurring once. The data belong to a study of blood T cells in healthy people across ages. Study-wide points: Naive T cell percentage by flow cytometry tracked strongly with beta diversity. Across the age range, TCR beta diversity per million T cells fell in a roughly linear way.

The sequencing sample was made of blood. This sequence originates from an older woman in good health. This chain connects TRBV15 to TRBJ1-1; TRBD1 is a possible D gene (6 bases). This chain's CDR3 is CATSTSQGSGTEAFF. CDR3 DNA sequence: TGTGCCACCAGCACCAGCCAGGGGTCTGGGACTGAAGCTTTCTTT. The variable domain in full, completed from reference TRBV15 and TRBJ1-1, reads DAMVIQNPRYQVTQFGKPVTLSCSQTLNHNVMYWYQQKSSQAPKLLFHYYDKDFNNEADTPDNFQSRRPNTSFCFLDIRSPGLGDTAMYLCATSTSQGSGTEAFFGQGTRLTVV.